Listed below are T cell receptor beta chains from one sample, sequenced in a study of CD8 T cells in ankylosing spondylitis. TCRdb re-called the 5' RACE reads through MiXCR, storing one row per CDR3 protein. Altogether 150,000 to 200,000 distinct CDR3 sequences are present, roughly 18% being singletons, with the ten largest covering more than 3.5%. The sequenced sample was blood, either unsorted or a sorted T cell fraction (not recorded which). These receptors all stem from a male donor between 10 and 30 years old with ankylosing spondylitis or in good health (not recorded which). Both conserved end residues are part of each CDR3. The order of the fields is D gene, V gene, clone size, J gene, CDR3 protein, CDR3 DNA. D genes are given only for firm matches. Rows may omit the clone size; those that give it use once, few, many or a size class.

D: NA
V: TRBV15
size: NA
J: TRBJ1-1
CDR3: CATSRDPTGWIRNTEAFF
DNA: TGTGCCACCAGCAGAGATCCTACGGGTTGGATTAGGAACACTGAAGCTTTCTTT

D: NA
V: TRBV28
size: many
J: TRBJ2-5
CDR3: CASRSAPVQETQYF
DNA: TGTGCCAGCAGATCTGCTCCGGTCCAAGAGACCCAGTACTTC

D: TRBD1
V: TRBV29-1
size: many
J: TRBJ2-5
CDR3: CSVQGLMETQYF
DNA: TGCAGCGTACAGGGGTTGATGGAGACCCAGTACTTC

D: NA
V: TRBV4-2
size: many
J: TRBJ1-1
CDR3: CASSQGLQSGARAFF
DNA: TGTGCCAGCAGCCAAGGCCTCCAGTCGGGGGCTCGAGCTTTCTTT

D: NA
V: TRBV11-2
size: once
J: TRBJ2-2
CDR3: CASSGGVWELFF
DNA: TGTGCCAGCAGCGGAGGGGTTTGGGAGCTGTTTTTT

D: TRBD1
V: TRBV7-2
size: many
J: TRBJ1-2
CDR3: CASSRGTDYGYTF
DNA: TGTGCCAGCAGCCGCGGGACAGACTATGGCTACACCTTC

D: NA
V: TRBV5-1
size: many
J: TRBJ1-1
CDR3: CASSIAPGRPMNTEAFF
DNA: TGCGCCAGCAGCATTGCCCCGGGACGCCCGATGAACACTGAAGCTTTCTTT

D: TRBD2
V: TRBV27
size: many
J: TRBJ2-3
CDR3: CASTLRAGGPSDTQYF
DNA: TGTGCCAGCACCCTCCGGGCGGGAGGGCCCTCAGATACGCAGTATTTT

D: NA
V: TRBV20-1
size: NA
J: TRBJ2-2
CDR3: CSARSPAAGELFF
DNA: TGCAGTGCTAGATCCCCGGCCGCCGGGGAGCTGTTTTTT

D: TRBD2
V: TRBV5-1
size: many
J: TRBJ2-3
CDR3: CASSLELREGFGDTQYF
DNA: TGCGCCAGCAGCTTGGAGTTGCGGGAGGGCTTCGGGGATACGCAGTATTTT

D: NA
V: TRBV18
size: NA
J: TRBJ2-1
CDR3: CASSPREFDRSYNEQFF
DNA: TGTGCCAGCTCACCAAGGGAGTTCGACCGCTCCTACAATGAGCAGTTCTTC

D: TRBD2
V: TRBV7-2
size: many
J: TRBJ2-1
CDR3: CASSPRGLAGINEQFF
DNA: TGTGCCAGCAGCCCGAGAGGGCTAGCGGGGATCAATGAGCAGTTCTTC

D: NA
V: TRBV7-9
size: NA
J: TRBJ2-5
CDR3: CASKKVAETQYF
DNA: TGTGCCAGCAAGAAGGTGGCGGAGACCCAGTACTTC

D: NA
V: TRBV20-1
size: NA
J: TRBJ2-2
CDR3: CSARDPTRANTGELFF
DNA: TGCAGTGCTAGAGACCCGACTAGGGCGAACACCGGGGAGCTGTTTTTT

D: NA
V: TRBV20-1
size: NA
J: TRBJ1-5
CDR3: CSASWRARPQHF
DNA: TGCAGTGCTAGCTGGAGGGCGCGGCCCCAGCATTTT

D: NA
V: TRBV6-4
size: many
J: TRBJ2-3
CDR3: CASSDGEVSTDTQYF
DNA: TGTGCCAGCAGTGACGGCGAGGTTAGCACAGATACGCAGTATTTT

D: NA
V: TRBV7-9
size: many
J: TRBJ1-1
CDR3: CASSLSSVEAFF
DNA: TGTGCCAGCAGCCTAAGCAGCGTTGAAGCTTTCTTT

D: TRBD1
V: TRBV28
size: many
J: TRBJ1-1
CDR3: CASSPGGRYEAFF
DNA: TGTGCCAGCAGTCCAGGGGGACGTTATGAAGCTTTCTTT

D: NA
V: TRBV7-8
size: many
J: TRBJ2-1
CDR3: CASSLRRGDEQFF
DNA: TGTGCCAGCAGCTTACGTAGGGGGGATGAGCAGTTCTTC

D: TRBD2
V: TRBV4-2
size: many
J: TRBJ2-1
CDR3: CASSQEGLADDNEQFF
DNA: TGTGCCAGCAGCCAAGAAGGGCTAGCGGACGACAATGAGCAGTTCTTC

D: TRBD2
V: TRBV7-9
size: many
J: TRBJ2-1
CDR3: CASSSPTSGRDNEQFF
DNA: TGTGCCAGCAGCTCCCCGACTAGCGGGAGGGACAATGAGCAGTTCTTC

D: TRBD2
V: TRBV7-6
size: NA
J: TRBJ2-3
CDR3: CASSPETSGNHDTQYF
DNA: TGTGCCAGCAGCCCGGAGACTAGCGGGAATCACGATACGCAGTATTTT

D: NA
V: TRBV6-4
size: few
J: TRBJ2-7
CDR3: CANHRASEFNEQYF
DNA: TGTGCCAACCACCGGGCCTCCGAGTTTAACGAGCAGTACTTC

D: NA
V: TRBV27
size: few
J: TRBJ2-1
CDR3: CASTSAGSANEQFF
DNA: TGTGCCAGCACGTCCGCGGGATCTGCCAATGAGCAGTTCTTC

D: NA
V: TRBV12-3/TRBV12-4
size: many
J: TRBJ2-2
CDR3: CASNLRVNRVYTGELFF
DNA: TGTGCCAGCAACCTCAGAGTCAACAGGGTTTACACCGGGGAGCTGTTTTTT

D: TRBD2
V: TRBV6-5
size: NA
J: TRBJ2-2
CDR3: CASSKSTSGLNTGELFF
DNA: TGTGCCAGCAGTAAATCAACTAGCGGGCTTAACACCGGGGAGCTGTTTTTT

D: TRBD1
V: TRBV7-6
size: NA
J: TRBJ2-6
CDR3: CASSLKGRGQGGANVLTF
DNA: TGTGCCAGCAGCTTAAAGGGACGAGGACAGGGTGGGGCCAACGTCCTGACTTTC

D: TRBD1
V: TRBV10-3
size: many
J: TRBJ1-2
CDR3: CAISESDRGNYGYTF
DNA: TGTGCCATCAGTGAGTCCGACAGGGGGAACTATGGCTACACCTTC

D: NA
V: TRBV6-5
size: many
J: TRBJ2-3
CDR3: CASSYSLVATDTQYF
DNA: TGTGCCAGCAGTTACTCCCTGGTAGCGACAGATACGCAGTATTTT

D: TRBD2
V: TRBV30
size: few
J: TRBJ2-2
CDR3: CAWSVLAGARTGELFF
DNA: TGTGCCTGGAGTGTACTAGCGGGAGCTAGGACCGGGGAGCTGTTTTTT

D: TRBD1
V: TRBV30
size: NA
J: TRBJ2-1
CDR3: CAWGRTGSSYNEQFF
DNA: TGTGCCTGGGGAAGGACAGGGAGCTCCTACAATGAGCAGTTCTTC

D: NA
V: TRBV12-3/TRBV12-4
size: many
J: TRBJ2-1
CDR3: CASRDRGEQFF
DNA: TGTGCCAGCAGGGATCGCGGTGAGCAGTTCTTC

D: NA
V: TRBV7-8
size: many
J: TRBJ1-1
CDR3: CASSLGVPEAFF
DNA: TGTGCCAGCAGCTTAGGGGTCCCTGAAGCTTTCTTT

D: NA
V: TRBV4-1
size: many
J: TRBJ2-4
CDR3: CASSRMLVAKNIQYF
DNA: TGCGCCAGCAGCCGAATGTTAGTAGCCAAAAACATTCAGTACTTC

D: TRBD2
V: TRBV7-6
size: few
J: TRBJ2-1
CDR3: CASSLVGTSAYNEQFF
DNA: TGTGCCAGCAGCTTAGTCGGGACTAGCGCCTACAATGAGCAGTTCTTC

D: NA
V: TRBV30
size: many
J: TRBJ2-7
CDR3: CASENAFGPSYEQYF
DNA: TGTGCCTCCGAGAATGCTTTCGGGCCCTCCTACGAGCAGTACTTC

D: NA
V: TRBV20-1
size: many
J: TRBJ2-1
CDR3: CSARPSSSAYNEQFF
DNA: TGCAGTGCTAGACCCTCTAGCAGCGCCTACAATGAGCAGTTCTTC

D: NA
V: TRBV12-3/TRBV12-4
size: once
J: TRBJ2-7
CDR3: CASSFPPGSEQYF
DNA: TGTGCCAGCAGTTTTCCCCCGGGGTCCGAGCAGTACTTC

D: NA
V: TRBV29-1
size: many
J: TRBJ2-7
CDR3: CSVVFQGVVSWEQYF
DNA: TGCAGCGTTGTTTTTCAGGGTGTCGTTTCTTGGGAGCAGTACTTC

D: NA
V: TRBV3-1
size: many
J: TRBJ1-4
CDR3: CASSQPAGQSEKLFF
DNA: TGTGCCAGCAGCCAACCCGCGGGACAAAGCGAAAAACTGTTTTTT

D: TRBD1
V: TRBV20-1
size: few
J: TRBJ1-5
CDR3: CSARGGTGADQPQHF
DNA: TGCAGTGCTAGAGGTGGGACAGGCGCAGACCAGCCCCAGCATTTT

D: NA
V: TRBV19
size: NA
J: TRBJ2-4
CDR3: CASAQPPLIGIQYF
DNA: TGTGCCAGCGCACAGCCCCCGCTTATTGGCATTCAGTACTTC

D: NA
V: TRBV18
size: NA
J: TRBJ2-7
CDR3: CASSLQASSYEQYF
DNA: TGTGCCAGCTCATTACAGGCAAGCTCCTACGAGCAGTACTTC

D: NA
V: TRBV27
size: many
J: TRBJ2-3
CDR3: CATIPRLGSTDTQYF
DNA: TGTGCCACCATCCCCCGGTTAGGAAGCACAGATACGCAGTATTTT

D: NA
V: TRBV20-1
size: NA
J: TRBJ2-3
CDR3: CSYPLGDTQYF
DNA: TGCAGTTACCCCCTCGGAGATACGCAGTATTTT

D: TRBD1
V: TRBV12-3/TRBV12-4
size: few
J: TRBJ1-1
CDR3: CASSSRQGRLGTEAFF
DNA: TGTGCCAGCAGTTCCCGACAGGGGCGTTTAGGCACTGAAGCTTTCTTT

D: NA
V: TRBV19
size: NA
J: TRBJ1-1
CDR3: CASSITLRADTEAFF
DNA: TGTGCCAGTAGTATAACCCTGAGAGCTGACACTGAAGCTTTCTTT

D: NA
V: TRBV11-1
size: many
J: TRBJ2-5
CDR3: CASSSTGLQETQYF
DNA: TGTGCCAGCAGTTCTACAGGGCTCCAAGAGACCCAGTACTTC

D: TRBD1
V: TRBV20-1
size: NA
J: TRBJ2-4
CDR3: CSASPDREKNIQYF
DNA: TGCAGTGCTAGCCCGGACAGGGAAAAAAACATTCAGTACTTC

D: TRBD1
V: TRBV4-3
size: many
J: TRBJ2-7
CDR3: CASSPGTGDWEQYF
DNA: TGCGCCAGCAGCCCCGGGACAGGGGATTGGGAGCAGTACTTC

D: NA
V: TRBV27
size: many
J: TRBJ1-6
CDR3: CASGEWHNSPLHF
DNA: TGTGCCAGCGGGGAGTGGCATAATTCACCCCTCCACTTT

D: TRBD2
V: TRBV5-5
size: many
J: TRBJ2-1
CDR3: CASSQDGLAGNWFF
DNA: TGTGCCAGCAGCCAAGACGGACTAGCGGGAAATTGGTTCTTC

D: TRBD1
V: TRBV14
size: many
J: TRBJ2-1
CDR3: CASSQGTGGFVQFF
DNA: TGTGCCAGCAGCCAAGGGACAGGGGGCTTCGTGCAGTTCTTC

D: TRBD1
V: TRBV11-1
size: NA
J: TRBJ2-3
CDR3: CASSPPGQGRRTDTQYF
DNA: TGTGCCAGCAGCCCTCCGGGACAGGGAAGGAGAACAGATACGCAGTATTTT